This entry features one T cell receptor (beta chain) sequence. The data are from a study of control samples from healthy donors and cancer patients. The CDR3 loop spans 14 amino acids. The V end lost 0 bases, the J end lost 7 bases, and 10 bases lay between the germline ends. Germline CDR1 and CDR2: MNHNY and SVGAGI (reference sequence). The data were produced by immunoSEQ multiplex PCR, yet TCRdb's version contains in-frame clones alone and is incomplete. The sample holds some 130,000 clones, around 92% seen once. This sequence originates from a woman aged 45-65 years in good health. Sequenced material: blood. This sequence joins TRBV6-6 and TRBJ2-1; D tentatively fits TRBD1 or TRBD2 (5 bases each). CDR3 sequence: CASSYSEGWNEQFF. CDR3 nucleotides: TGTGCCAGCAGTTACTCAGAGGGGTGGAATGAGCAGTTCTTC.